The TCR beta chain described here comes from a study of blood T cell repertoires in COVID-19. Overall study: Researchers got acute and convalescent COVID-19 samples from the United States, Italy and Spain.

This CDR3 region has 18 residues. The V end lost 2 bases, the J end lost 0 bases, and 17 bases lay between the germline ends. CDR1 MNHEY and CDR2 SVGEGT come from the germline V gene. Sequenced by immunoSEQ multiplex PCR; TCRdb stores in-frame clones only, minus some. Of 55,000 to 70,000 clones detected, about 85% appear once; the ten largest clones hold 3.4%. The sequence was obtained from a woman aged 50 to 65 with COVID-19, enrolled during active disease. This chain uses TRBV6-2 or TRBV6-3 with TRBJ2-1; weak D call: TRBD2 (6 bases). Material for sequencing was peripheral blood. In nucleotides, the CDR3 is TGTGCCAGCAGTTACGGGGCAGCGGGCCTGAGCTCCTACAATGAGCAGTTCTTC. Its translation: CASSYGAAGLSSYNEQFF.